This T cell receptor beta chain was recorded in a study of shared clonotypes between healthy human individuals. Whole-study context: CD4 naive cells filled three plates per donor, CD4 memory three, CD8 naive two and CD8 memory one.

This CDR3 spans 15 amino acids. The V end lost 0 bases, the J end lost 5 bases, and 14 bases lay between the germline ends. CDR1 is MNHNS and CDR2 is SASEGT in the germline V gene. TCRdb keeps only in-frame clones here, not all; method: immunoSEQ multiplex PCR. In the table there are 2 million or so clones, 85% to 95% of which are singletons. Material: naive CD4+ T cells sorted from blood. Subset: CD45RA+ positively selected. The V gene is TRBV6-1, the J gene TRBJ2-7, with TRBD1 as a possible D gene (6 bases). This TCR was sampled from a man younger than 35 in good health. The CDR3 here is CASSEAWGPLNEQYF. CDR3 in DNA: TGTGCCAGCAGTGAAGCGTGGGGGCCCCTGAACGAGCAGTACTTC.